The clone carrying this T cell receptor (beta chain) showed up just a few times. Antigen: not known. This specimen comes from a study of T-cell reconstitution after alpha-beta-depleted transplantation in children. Findings and caveats of the study: The study traced high day-60 TCRbeta diversity in some patients to surviving recipient T cells and thymic progenitors. Diversity and T-cell counts at one year after transplant derived mostly from new T cells. The study reportedly traced alpha-beta T cells about two months after transplant to several hundred expanded graft clones.

For TCRbeta, the library was prepared with unique molecular identifiers. TCRdb reprocessed the PCR reads with MiXCR, giving one entry per CDR3 protein. The table includes just over 200,000 distinct CDR3 sequences, about 8.4% detected once. The ends lost 5 bases at V and 4 bases at J; junction bases unmatched: 8. This CDR3 contains 15 residues. The gene calls are TRBV12-3 or TRBV12-4 and TRBJ1-3; 7 positions match TRBD1. The source was PBMCs, mostly from graft donor cells, collected 360 days after TCRalphabeta/CD19-depleted stem cell transplant. This TCR was recovered from a male patient aged 2 to 9 who had a stem cell transplant for acute myeloid leukemia, so the T cells may come from the graft donor. This CDR3 is CASSPRTGAGNTIYF. DNA of the CDR3: TGTGCCAGCAGTCCCCGGACAGGCGCGGGAAACACCATATATTTT.